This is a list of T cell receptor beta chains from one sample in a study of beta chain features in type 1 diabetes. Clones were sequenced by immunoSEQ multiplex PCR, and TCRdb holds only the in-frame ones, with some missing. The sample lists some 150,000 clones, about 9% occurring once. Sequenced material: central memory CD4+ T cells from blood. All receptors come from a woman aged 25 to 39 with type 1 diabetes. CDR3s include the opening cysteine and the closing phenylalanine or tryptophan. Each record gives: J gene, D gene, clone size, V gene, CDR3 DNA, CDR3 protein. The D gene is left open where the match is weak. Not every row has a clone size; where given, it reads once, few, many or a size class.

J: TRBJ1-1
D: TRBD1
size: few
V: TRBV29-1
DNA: TGCAGCGTTGGGAACCTAGGGGGCCTGGACACTGAAGCTTTCTTT
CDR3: CSVGNLGGLDTEAFF

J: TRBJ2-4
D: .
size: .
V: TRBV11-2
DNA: TGTGCCAGCAGCTTAGTGGGACGGGAGTTGGGCCAAAACATTCAGTACTTC
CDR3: CASSLVGRELGQNIQYF

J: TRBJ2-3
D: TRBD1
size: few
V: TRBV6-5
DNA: TGTGCCAGCAGTTACCGTGGACAGGGCACAGATACGCAGTATTTT
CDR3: CASSYRGQGTDTQYF

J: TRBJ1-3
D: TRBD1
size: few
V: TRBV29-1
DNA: TGCAGCGTAGAGGACAGGGCTGGAAACACCATATATTTT
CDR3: CSVEDRAGNTIYF

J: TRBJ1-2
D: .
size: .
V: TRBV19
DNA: TGTGCCAGTAGTACAGGGGCGGAATCCTATGGCTACACCTTC
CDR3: CASSTGAESYGYTF

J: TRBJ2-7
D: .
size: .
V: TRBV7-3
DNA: TGTGCCAGCAGCTTCGCAGGGAGGGAGCAGTACTTC
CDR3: CASSFAGREQYF

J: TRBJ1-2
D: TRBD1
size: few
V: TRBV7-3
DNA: TGTGCCAGCAGCTCAAAACAGGGGACTGGCTACACCTTC
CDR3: CASSSKQGTGYTF

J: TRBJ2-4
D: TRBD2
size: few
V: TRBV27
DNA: TGTGCCAGGACTAGCGGGAGGTCGTACTTC
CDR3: CARTSGRSYF

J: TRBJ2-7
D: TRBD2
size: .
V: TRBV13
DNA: TGTGCCAGCAGCCCACTAGCGGGAGGAACCGAGCAGTACTTC
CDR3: CASSPLAGGTEQYF

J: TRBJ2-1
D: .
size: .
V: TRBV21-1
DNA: TGTGCCAGCAGCGGCCAGGGACTAGCGGGATCACGGGAGCAGTTCTTC
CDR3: CASSGQGLAGSREQFF

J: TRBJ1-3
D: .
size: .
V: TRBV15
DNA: TGTGCCACCAGCAGAGAACAGATTAGATCTGGAAACACCATATATTTT
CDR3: CATSREQIRSGNTIYF

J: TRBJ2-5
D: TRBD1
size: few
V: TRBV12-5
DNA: TGTGCTAGTACGAGGGACAGCGGGACCCAGTACTTC
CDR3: CASTRDSGTQYF

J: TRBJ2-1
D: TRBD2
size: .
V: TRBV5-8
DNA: TGTGCCAGCAGCTATATGAAGACTAGCGGGAATTTGGACGAGCAGTTCTTC
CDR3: CASSYMKTSGNLDEQFF

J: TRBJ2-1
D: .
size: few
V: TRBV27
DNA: TGTGCCAGCAGTTTACAGGCGGGGCAGCAGTTCTTC
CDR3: CASSLQAGQQFF

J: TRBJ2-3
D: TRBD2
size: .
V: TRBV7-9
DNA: TGTGCCAGCAGCTTTCTGCGGGAGACAGATACGCAGTATTTT
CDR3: CASSFLRETDTQYF

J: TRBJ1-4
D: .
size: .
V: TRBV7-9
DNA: TGTGCCAGCAGCTACCAGGGGTCTGGTAATGAAAAACTGTTTTTT
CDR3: CASSYQGSGNEKLFF

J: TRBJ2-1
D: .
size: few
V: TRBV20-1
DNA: TGCAGTGCCCTGGACTACGATGAGCAGTTCTTC
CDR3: CSALDYDEQFF

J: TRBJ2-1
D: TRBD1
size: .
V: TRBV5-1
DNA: TGCGCCAGCAGCTTCTTAGGACAGGGGGCTAGCGATGAGCAGTTCTTC
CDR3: CASSFLGQGASDEQFF

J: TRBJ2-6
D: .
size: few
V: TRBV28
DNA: TGTGCCAGCAGTACCACAGGTGAAGGGGCCAACGTCCTGACTTTC
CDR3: CASSTTGEGANVLTF

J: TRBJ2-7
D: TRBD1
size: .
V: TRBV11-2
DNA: TGTGCCAGCAGCCTTACAGGGGGCGGTTTCTACGAGCAGTACTTC
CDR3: CASSLTGGGFYEQYF

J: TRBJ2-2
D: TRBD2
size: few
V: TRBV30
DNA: TGTGCCTGGAGTGGTTCTAGCGGGAGCACCGGGGAGCTGTTTTTT
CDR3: CAWSGSSGSTGELFF

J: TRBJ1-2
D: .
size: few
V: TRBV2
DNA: TGTGCCAGCACCCGGACGGGGGGGCGCTGGGATGGCTACACCTTC
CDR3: CASTRTGGRWDGYTF

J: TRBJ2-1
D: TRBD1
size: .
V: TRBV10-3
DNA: TGTGCCACCTCCGGGACAGGACACAATGAGCAGTTCTTC
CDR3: CATSGTGHNEQFF

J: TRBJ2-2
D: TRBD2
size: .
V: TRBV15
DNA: TGTGCCACCAGCAGAGAGGTAGCGGGGGGCACCGGGGAGCTGTTTTTT
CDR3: CATSREVAGGTGELFF

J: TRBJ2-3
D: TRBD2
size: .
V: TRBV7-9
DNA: TGTGCCAGCAGCTTAGGACTAGCGAACACAGATACGCAGTATTTT
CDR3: CASSLGLANTDTQYF

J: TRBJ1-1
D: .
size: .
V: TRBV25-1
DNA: TGTGCCAGCAGACCGACAGCAAACACTGAAGCTTTCTTT
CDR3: CASRPTANTEAFF

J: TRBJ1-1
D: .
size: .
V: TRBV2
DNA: TGTGCCAGCGTGGAGGGAGTGAACACTGAAGCTTTCTTT
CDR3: CASVEGVNTEAFF

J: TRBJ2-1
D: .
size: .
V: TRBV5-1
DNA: TGCGCCAGCAGCTTGGAGGGAGTAAGCAATGAGCAGTTCTTC
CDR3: CASSLEGVSNEQFF

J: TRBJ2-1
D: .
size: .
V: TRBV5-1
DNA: TGCGCCAGCACCAAGACAGAGGCGTCCTACAATGAGCAGTTCTTC
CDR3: CASTKTEASYNEQFF

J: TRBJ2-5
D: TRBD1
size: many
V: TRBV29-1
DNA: TGCAGCGTTTCGAGGGGGCTGGAGACCCAGTACTTC
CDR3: CSVSRGLETQYF

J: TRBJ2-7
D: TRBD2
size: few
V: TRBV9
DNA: TGTGCCAGCAGCTTCGGACTAGCGGACCGACCCTACGAGCAGTACTTC
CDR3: CASSFGLADRPYEQYF

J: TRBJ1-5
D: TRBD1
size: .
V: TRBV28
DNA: TGTGCCAGCAGTCGGAAACTTGGGACAGGGAAGAGACAGCCCCAGCATTTT
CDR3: CASSRKLGTGKRQPQHF

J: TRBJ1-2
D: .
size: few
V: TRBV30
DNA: TGTGCCTGGAGAGGTACAGGGTATGGCTACACCTTC
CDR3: CAWRGTGYGYTF

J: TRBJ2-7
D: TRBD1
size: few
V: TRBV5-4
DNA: TGTGCCAGCACAAAGACAGGGCTTACCGAGCAGTACTTC
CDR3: CASTKTGLTEQYF

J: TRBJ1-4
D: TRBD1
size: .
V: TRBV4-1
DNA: TGCGCCAGCAGTTCCACGACAGGGGTGGAAGAAAAACTGTTTTTT
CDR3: CASSSTTGVEEKLFF

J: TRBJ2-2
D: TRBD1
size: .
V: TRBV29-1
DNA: TGCAGCGTTTTTCAGACAGGGCAGTCCGGGGAGCTGTTTTTT
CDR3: CSVFQTGQSGELFF

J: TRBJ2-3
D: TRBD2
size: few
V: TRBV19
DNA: TGTGCCAGTAGTATGGGACTAGCGGGAGATCCGTATTTT
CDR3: CASSMGLAGDPYF

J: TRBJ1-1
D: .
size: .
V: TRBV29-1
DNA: TGCAGCGTCAGTAGGGGTGACACTGAAGCTTTCTTT
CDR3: CSVSRGDTEAFF

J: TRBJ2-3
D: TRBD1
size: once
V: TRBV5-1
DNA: TGCGCCAGCAGAGGACAGGGGGGCTCAGATACGCAGTATTTT
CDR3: CASRGQGGSDTQYF

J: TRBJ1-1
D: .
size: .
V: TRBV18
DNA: TGTGCCAGCTCACCCCACGGGGGGGGAGAGGCTGAAGCTTTCTTT
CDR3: CASSPHGGGEAEAFF

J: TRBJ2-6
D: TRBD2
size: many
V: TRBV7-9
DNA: TGTGCCAGCAACGCGGGAGCGGCTGGGGCCAACGTCCTGACTTTC
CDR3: CASNAGAAGANVLTF

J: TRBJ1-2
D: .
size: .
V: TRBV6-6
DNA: TGTGCCAGCAGTTACGATGCAGGAACAAACTATGGCTACACCTTC
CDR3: CASSYDAGTNYGYTF

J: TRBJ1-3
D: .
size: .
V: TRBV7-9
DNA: TGTGCCAGCAGCCACCTATGGAGGGAAACCTCTGGAAACACCATATATTTT
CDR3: CASSHLWRETSGNTIYF

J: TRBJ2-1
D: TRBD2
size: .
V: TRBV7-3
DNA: TGTGCCAGCAGCCCCCGAGGCATTAGCGGGAGGGCGGGCAATGAGCAGTTCTTC
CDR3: CASSPRGISGRAGNEQFF

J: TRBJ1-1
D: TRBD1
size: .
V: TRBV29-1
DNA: TGCAGCGCCAGACAGGGGGCCTCCAACACTGAAGCTTTCTTT
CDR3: CSARQGASNTEAFF

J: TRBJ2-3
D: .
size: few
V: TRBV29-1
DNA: TGCAGCGTTGAAGGGGTTACGGGGGTCATCACAGATACGCAGTATTTT
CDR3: CSVEGVTGVITDTQYF

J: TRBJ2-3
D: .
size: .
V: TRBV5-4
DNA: TGTGCCAGCAGCCCGAGGGAAGATACGCAGTATTTT
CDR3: CASSPREDTQYF

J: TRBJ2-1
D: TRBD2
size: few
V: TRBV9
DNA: TGTGCCAGCAGCCGAAGCGGGGACCCCTACAATGAGCAGTTCTTC
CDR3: CASSRSGDPYNEQFF

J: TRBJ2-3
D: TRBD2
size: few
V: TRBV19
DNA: TGTGCCGTATCGACTAGCGATACGCAGTATTTT
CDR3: CAVSTSDTQYF

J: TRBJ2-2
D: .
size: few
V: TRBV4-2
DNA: TGTGCCAGCAGCCTCGACAGCTTTCCGAACACCGGGGAGCTGTTTTTT
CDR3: CASSLDSFPNTGELFF

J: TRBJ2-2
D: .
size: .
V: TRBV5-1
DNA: TGCGCCAGCAGCCAACCCGGACTGAACACCGGGGAGCTGTTTTTT
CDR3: CASSQPGLNTGELFF

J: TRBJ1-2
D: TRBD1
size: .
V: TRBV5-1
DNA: TGCGCCAGCAGCATGACAGGGGGGACTAACTATGGCTACACCTTC
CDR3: CASSMTGGTNYGYTF

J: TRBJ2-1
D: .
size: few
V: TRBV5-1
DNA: TGCGCCAGCAGCTTGGAGCTAGTAAATGAGCAGTTCTTC
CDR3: CASSLELVNEQFF

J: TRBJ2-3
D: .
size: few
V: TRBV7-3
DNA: TGTGCCAGCAGCTCAGGTGGGCCAGATACGCAGTATTTT
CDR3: CASSSGGPDTQYF

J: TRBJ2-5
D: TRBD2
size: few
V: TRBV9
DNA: TGTGCCAGCGGGGGACTAGCGGGAGGCCAGCAGTACTTC
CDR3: CASGGLAGGQQYF